This T cell receptor beta chain was found in a study of early T cells in non-severe SARS-CoV-2 infection. In the study overall: Chains were unpaired, as sequencing was done on bulk RNA from unsorted whole blood.

CDR1 is SQVTM, CDR2 ANQGSEA, per germline. With V trimmed by 6 bases and J by 4 bases, 9 bases remained unmatched. The CDR3 extends over 14 amino acids. Regarding the study as a whole: The matching step, a VDJdb search, favored anti-spike CD8 responses and missed private and CD4 specificities.

Molecules of cDNA were individually given unique molecular identifiers that were attached to them. TCRdb re-derived calls from the 5' RACE reads in MiXCR, one entry per CDR3 protein. The sample consists of 69,000 or so distinct CDR3 sequences, about 9% of them appearing once. With regard to this clonotype: Its antigen is undetermined.

This chain uses TRBV29-1 with TRBJ2-7; 10 bases match TRBD2. Sequencing was carried out using whole blood. This clonotype was obtained from an adult who was a healthcare worker with PCR-confirmed SARS-CoV-2 infection or an uninfected control (not recorded which). The chain's CDR3 is CSVFLGTSAYEQYF. CDR3 DNA sequence: TGCAGCGTCTTTTTGGGGACTAGCGCGTACGAGCAGTACTTC.